This T cell receptor beta chain was obtained from a study of blood T cells in healthy people across ages. It was with a sample-barcoded 5' primer and a J-beta primer mix that a second PCR of about 6 to 11 cycles was run. TCRdb re-derived calls from the 5' RACE reads in MiXCR, one entry per CDR3 protein. The table records hundreds of thousands of distinct CDR3 sequences, 56% of them present only once. This sequence was found in a man aged 35 to 55 in good health. Sequenced input: blood.

The CDR3 loop reads CSVVQGLGGTEAFF. The DNA for the CDR3 is TGCAGCGTTGTCCAGGGCCTGGGAGGGACTGAAGCTTTCTTT. This sequence joins TRBV29-1 and TRBJ1-1; a weak D match, TRBD1 (5 bases). With 4 bases removed from V and 5 bases from J, the gap between germline ends came to 17 bases. CDR3 length equals 14 residues. Germline V gene lookup returns CDR1 SQVTM and CDR2 ANQGSEA.